This T cell receptor (beta chain) was identified in a study of regulatory T cells in long-lasting Graves disease (dated by TCRdb to about 2021). For the wider study: Persistent Graves' disease was defined as persistently positive TSH receptor autoantibodies together with antithyroid drug treatment for over 5 years. Peripheral blood TCR sequencing and RNA sequencing compared persistent Graves' disease patients with newly diagnosed Graves' disease patients. The study was registered as a clinical trial and conducted in China. TCR sequencing covered around 13 persistent and approximately 20 newly diagnosed Graves' disease patients, 33 samples in total. On average, persistent Graves' disease patients in the clinical cohort had been on antithyroid drugs for approximately ten years.

This specimen's time point label, per the study, means: persistent/refractory GD, antithyroid drugs over 5 years with positive TRAb. For both TCR sequencing and RNA sequencing, RNA was extracted from PBMCs using TRIzol. Graves' disease was diagnosed according to American Thyroid Association guidelines. Patients were recruited from an endocrinology department in Xi'an, China. From each patient, around 9.3 milliliters of peripheral blood was collected into an EDTA anticoagulant tube. Ficoll Paque Plus density gradient separation was used to isolate PBMCs, and no further T cell sorting was done. An Agilent 2100 Bioanalyzer and agarose gel were used to check RNA quality, while a NanoDrop 2000 measured RNA concentration. Of note for this clonotype: It has no known antigen specificity. Per-base qualities were not stored, and no clone one base away is much larger.

CDR1 and CDR2 are read off the germline V gene (reference sequence) as SEHNR and FQNEAQ. CDR3 length: 13 amino acids, cysteine to phenylalanine. Of all the DNA, just the CDR3 is kept, 39 bases in frame from base 1. V was cut back by 0 bases and J by 9 bases, leaving a gap of 12 bases between them. Beyond this particular receptor, the publication reports: Compared with newly diagnosed patients, persistent Graves' disease patients had lower TCR Shannon entropy and fewer highly expanded clones, which suggests clonal expansion. Sequencing and analysis were limited to the TCR beta chain. The authors noted that the small sample size was a limitation that may lower accuracy. Persistent patients shared more public clonotypes among themselves (approximately 2,500) than newly diagnosed patients did (more than 950). TRBV28, TRBJ1-2 and TRBJ2-5 were preferentially used in persistent disease, while TRBV20-1 and TRBJ2-1 were favored in newly diagnosed disease. The study examined only peripheral blood because the primary lesion, thyroid tissue, could not be accessed.

The library relied on multiplex PCR. The instrument given in TCRdb is Illumina HiSeq 4000. iRepertoire HTBI primers and Arm-PCR amplification of CDR3 regions were used to construct TCR beta libraries. Before sequencing, the PCR products went through gel purification. In the source study's methods: Gene usage analysis of CDR3 amino acid clonotypes relied on the roughly 67 TRBV and over 13 TRBJ segments identified across samples. Filtered high-quality paired reads were merged into contigs using COPE and FqMerger. BLAST was used to align contigs to IMGT TRBV, TRBD and TRBJ reference genes, with CDR3 defined following IMGT. Any clonotype with a frequency above 0.1% was counted as a highly expanded clone. Repertoire diversity was measured by Shannon entropy, and V-J evenness by the Gini coefficient. Clonotypes shared by more than one individual were considered public. TCRdb reworked the public reads: Q25 trimming with fastp, MiXCR clone assembly, productive beta chains retained. Each entry is one CDR3 protein sequence, shown with its most common DNA and genes. None of the V and J calls come from the authors' own analysis; TCRdb made them. The table for this sample lists about 660,000 distinct CDR3 sequences; around 30% of them were counted only once. In total, the top ten clones hold about two fifths of the sample.

Sequencing used peripheral blood mononuclear cells (PBMCs), obtained when the disease was refractory, from a patient treated with antithyroid drugs. This chain is built from TRBV7-9 and TRBJ2-7, with no D gene named confidently. The sequence derives from a female donor with Graves disease. The CDR3 protein sequence reads: CASSLAGRGSQYF. The DNA sequence is given as TGTGCCAGCAGCTTAGCGGGTAGAGGATCGCAGTACTTC.